A single sample is the source of the 5 T cell receptor beta chains below, sequenced in a study of blood T cell repertoires in COVID-19. Clones were sequenced by immunoSEQ multiplex PCR, and TCRdb holds only the in-frame ones, with some missing. The data show 100,000 to 150,000 clones, about 86% seen once. The sequenced material came from peripheral blood. These receptors came from a woman aged 50 to 60 with acute or convalescent COVID-19.

This sequence joins TRBV7-2 and TRBJ1-5; D may be TRBD1 (5 bases). Trimming removed 3 bases at V and 6 bases at J, with 9 bases between. Germline assignment: CDR1 SGHTA and CDR2 FQGNSA. This CDR3 has 13 residues. This chain's CDR3 is CASSFGGSQPQHF. DNA of the CDR3: TGTGCCAGCAGCTTCGGGGGTTCTCAGCCCCAGCATTTT.

This rearrangement joins TRBV9 to TRBJ1-2, with 9 bases that match TRBD1. With 3 bases clipped from V and 7 bases from J, the junction kept 4 bases outside the gene matches. This CDR3 is 13 amino acids long. Germline-derived CDR1 and CDR2 are SGDLS and YYNGEE. The CDR3 DNA follows: TGTGCCAGCAGCGCCCTGGACAGGGGTGGCTACACCTTC. Its protein product is CASSALDRGGYTF.

The rearrangement links TRBV10-3 to TRBJ2-3; TRBD2 aligns across 7 bases. The V and J ends lost 2 bases and 6 bases, in that order; junction bases with no gene match: 2. CDR1 ENHRY and CDR2 SYGVKD come from the germline V gene. CDR3 size: 13 residues. This CDR3 reads CAISERRGDTQYF. CDR3 DNA sequence: TGTGCCATCAGTGAGAGGCGGGGGGATACGCAGTATTTT.

The chain couples TRBV2 to TRBJ1-2, with 9 bases identical to TRBD1. The length of the CDR3 is 15 residues. V was pared by 0 bases and J by 4 bases, with 3 bases of the junction left unmatched. The germline V gene has CDR1 SNHLY and CDR2 FYNNEI. The CDR3 sequence: CASSEADRGSYGYTF. CDR3 nucleotides: TGTGCCAGCAGTGAAGCTGACAGGGGGTCCTATGGCTACACCTTC.

This sequence joins TRBV5-1 and TRBJ2-1, with 9 nucleotides matching TRBD2. The trim removed 4 bases at V and 3 bases at J, leaving 8 bases unmatched. Germline V gives CDR1 SGHRS, CDR2 YFSETQ. This CDR3 region has 16 residues. CDR3: CASSPKSSGVYNEQFF. In DNA, the CDR3 is TGCGCCAGCAGCCCGAAGTCTAGCGGGGTCTACAATGAGCAGTTCTTC.